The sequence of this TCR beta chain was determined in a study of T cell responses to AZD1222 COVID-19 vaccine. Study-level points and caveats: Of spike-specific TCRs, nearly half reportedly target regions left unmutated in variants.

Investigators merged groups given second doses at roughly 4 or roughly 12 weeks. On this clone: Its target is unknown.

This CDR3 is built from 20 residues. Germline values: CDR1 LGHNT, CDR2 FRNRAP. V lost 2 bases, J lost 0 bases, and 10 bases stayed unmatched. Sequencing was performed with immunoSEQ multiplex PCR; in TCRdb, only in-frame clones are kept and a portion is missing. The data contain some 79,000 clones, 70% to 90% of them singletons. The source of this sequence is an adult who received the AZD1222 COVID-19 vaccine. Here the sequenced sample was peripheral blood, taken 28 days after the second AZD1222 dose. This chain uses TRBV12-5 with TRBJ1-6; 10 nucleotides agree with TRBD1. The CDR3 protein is CASGLSRLGQGFSYNSPLHF. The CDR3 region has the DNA TGTGCTAGTGGTTTGTCACGACTGGGACAGGGGTTCTCCTATAATTCACCCCTCCACTTT. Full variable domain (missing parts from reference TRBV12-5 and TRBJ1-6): DARVTQTPRHKVTEMGQEVTMRCQPILGHNTVFWYRQTMMQGLELLAYFRNRAPLDDSGMPKDRFSAEMPDATLATLKIQPSEPRDSAVYFCASGLSRLGQGFSYNSPLHFGNGTRLTVT.